These 21 T cell receptor beta chains originate from one sample sequenced in a study of OX40 agonist ivuxolimab in advanced cancers. Assay used: immunoSEQ multiplex PCR; TCRdb lists only in-frame clones, some missing. The sample lists over 85,000 clones, 70% to 90% seen once, with more than 5% in the top ten. The source material was CD4+ or CD8+ T cells sorted from blood, sampled in a trial of the OX40 agonist ivuxolimab. Receptor source: an adult with an advanced solid tumor such as melanoma, head and neck, liver or kidney cancer.

This clone was seen a handful of times. The chain combines TRBV11-3 with TRBJ1-5; D gene unclear. CDR1 and CDR2 (germline): SGHNT, YENEEA. The CDR3 is 13 residues long. V was shortened by 2 bases and J by 3 bases, with 5 bases between the two germline ends. This CDR3 reads CASSLRYNQPQHF. The DNA for the CDR3 is TGTGCCAGCAGCTTAAGGTACAATCAGCCCCAGCATTTT.

The V gene is TRBV2, the J gene TRBJ1-1; tentative D call: TRBD1 (5 bases). CDR1 SNHLY and CDR2 FYNNEI come from the germline V gene. Between the trimmed V and J ends, which lost 1 base and 8 bases, there was a span of 5 bases. This CDR3 is built from 11 residues. Here the CDR3 reads CASSEGGEAFF. The CDR3 DNA is TGTGCCAGCAGTGAAGGGGGGGAAGCTTTCTTT. The full variable domain, rest sourced from reference TRBV2 and TRBJ1-1, is EPEVTQTPSHQVTQMGQEVILRCVPISNHLYFYWYRQILGQKVEFLVSFYNNEISEKSEIFDDQFSVERPDGSNFTLKIRSTKLEDSAMYFCASSEGGEAFFGQGTRLTVV.

The rearrangement uses TRBV13 and TRBJ1-1; 7 bases map to TRBD1. There are 12 residues in the CDR3. Germline CDR1 is PRHDT and CDR2 is FYEKMQ (reference sequence). J lost 7 bases, V lost 4 bases, and 3 bases had no gene match. CDR3: CASSSWDSEAFF. For the CDR3, the DNA is TGTGCCAGCAGCTCCTGGGACAGTGAAGCTTTCTTT. Full variable domain (remainder filled in from reference TRBV13 and TRBJ1-1): AAGVIQSPRHLIKEKRETATLKCYPIPRHDTVYWYQQGPGQDPQFLISFYEKMQSDKGSIPDRFSAQQFSDYHSELNMSSLELGDSALYFCASSSWDSEAFFGQGTRLTVV.

The chain employs TRBV7-2 and TRBJ2-5; the match to TRBD2 covers 8 bases. Germline loops: CDR1 SGHTA, CDR2 FQGNSA. The CDR3 consists of 13 residues. After removal of 8 bases from V and 5 bases from J, the junction contained 7 bases not matched to a gene. CDR3 residues: CASHSGRVETQYF. The CDR3 DNA follows: TGTGCCAGCCACTCCGGGAGGGTGGAGACCCAGTACTTC.

The rearrangement links TRBV28 to TRBJ2-2; 7 bases line up with TRBD2. After removal of 2 bases from V and 6 bases from J, the junction contained 12 bases not matched to a gene. This CDR3 is built from 17 residues. The germline CDR1 and CDR2 sequences are MDHEN and SYDVKM. The CDR3 reads CASSLRPRGVVPGELFF. CDR3 bases: TGTGCCAGCAGTTTAAGACCCCGGGGGGTTGTACCCGGGGAGCTGTTTTTT.

This chain joins TRBV4-1 and TRBJ2-7, with TRBD2 identical over 7 bases. CDR3 length: 16 residues. Per the germline V gene, CDR1 is MGHRA and CDR2 is YSYEKL. V lost 1 base to trimming and J lost 4 bases; unmatched junction nucleotides: 10. CDR3 sequence (DNA): TGCGCCAGCAGCCAAGGGGAAGATCTAGCGGCTTACGAGCAGTACTTC. It specifies CASSQGEDLAAYEQYF.

The chain recombines TRBV6-5 with TRBJ2-1; TRBD2 agrees at 7 bases. The germline V gene has CDR1 MNHEY and CDR2 SVGAGI. Germline trimming cut 0 bases from V and 6 bases from J; bases unmatched to any gene: 5. The CDR3 extends over 15 amino acids. The CDR3 loop reads CASSYSTGGGNEQFF. The DNA for the CDR3 is TGTGCCAGCAGTTACTCGACGGGGGGTGGCAATGAGCAGTTCTTC.

The CDR3 coding sequence is TGTGCCAGCAGTTCCTTAAGGGAGTGGTGGACTAGCGCAGGGGAGGATACGCAGTATTTT. Amino acid sequence: CASSSLREWWTSAGEDTQYF. The chain has TRBV27 and TRBJ2-3, with 9 bases lining up with TRBD2. The CDR3 is made up of 20 amino acids. V lost 4 bases and J lost 6; bases outside the gene matches: 23. From germline, CDR1 is MNHEY and CDR2 SMNVEV (reference sequence).

This chain links TRBV9 with TRBJ2-3; 8 bases align to TRBD2. J was trimmed by 6 bases and V by 0 bases; bases with no gene match: 12. Germline lookup yields CDR1 SGDLS and CDR2 YYNGEE. The CDR3 is made up of 17 amino acids. In nucleotides, the CDR3 is TGTGCCAGCAGCGTAGACGCAAGCGGGAGCGGTTGGGATACGCAGTATTTT. It encodes CASSVDASGSGWDTQYF.

The gene calls are TRBV6-6 and TRBJ1-2, with TRBD1 matching 9 bases. The V segment lost 6 bases and the J segment 4 bases; nucleotides outside the gene matches: 12. The CDR3 runs 16 residues. CDR1 is MNHNY and CDR2 is SVGAGI in the germline V gene (reference sequence). The CDR3 protein is CASSPDRGRSSYGYTF. The CDR3 DNA reads as TGTGCCAGCAGCCCGGACAGGGGACGGTCTAGCTATGGCTACACCTTC.

Worth noting for this clone: This specimen includes other DNA sequences encoding the same CDR3. This sequence joins TRBV20-1 and TRBJ2-5, with D uncertain. This CDR3 is built from 11 residues. Germline lookup yields CDR1 DFQATT and CDR2 SNEGSKA (reference sequence). With 4 bases removed from V and 5 bases from J, the gap between germline ends came to 8 bases. The CDR3 coding sequence is TGCAGTGCTACACGAGCGGAGACCCAGTACTTC. Its protein is CSATRAETQYF.

The count of this clone is one. The rearrangement uses TRBV4-1 and TRBJ1-4; possibly TRBD1 for D (5 bases). The CDR3 is 16 amino acids. Between the trimmed V and J ends, which lost 1 base and 3 bases, there was a span of 12 bases. Germline V CDR1 and CDR2: MGHRA, YSYEKL. The CDR3 sequence is CASSQGRTGSNEKLFF. The CDR3 coding sequence is TGCGCCAGCAGCCAAGGTAGAACAGGATCTAATGAAAAACTGTTTTTT.

Points on this clone: Compared with germline, one end of the junction differs, possibly owing to a read error. The gene calls are TRBV7-7 and TRBJ2-5; D might be TRBD1 or TRBD2, each matching 5 bases. From germline, CDR1 is SSHAT and CDR2 FNYEAQ (reference sequence). The CDR3 loop spans 15 amino acids. The CDR3 bases are TGTGCTAGCAGCTTATCTGTGAGGGGCCAAGAGACCCAGTACTTC. Translated: CASSLSVRGQETQYF.

V gene TRBV12-5 combines with J gene TRBJ2-1, with 11 bases lining up with TRBD2. J gave up 4 bases and V 0 bases, and 5 bases lay outside the gene matches. CDR1 is LGHNT, CDR2 FRNRAP, per germline. The CDR3 is 17 amino acids. The CDR3 nucleotides are TGTGCTAGTGGTTTGGTTCTAGCGGGAGGAGTGTACAATGAGCAGTTCTTC. Its translation is CASGLVLAGGVYNEQFF.

V gene TRBV7-3 combines with J gene TRBJ2-5, with 9 bases aligning to TRBD2. The DNA end is more similar to TRBJ2-7, so the J call may be wrong. Germline assignment: CDR1 SGHTA and CDR2 FQGTGA. The CDR3 spans 15 residues. CDR3 in DNA: TGTGCCAGCAGCTTATCCCCTAGCGGGACGGGCGAGCAGTACTTC. Its protein is CASSLSPSGTGEQYF.

J is TRBJ2-3 and V is TRBV7-3, with a weak D call TRBD1 (5 bases). The germline V gene encodes CDR1 SGHTA and CDR2 FQGTGA. The CDR3 extends over 13 amino acids. Between the trimmed V and J ends, which lost 4 bases and 5 bases, there was a span of 10 bases. CDR3 nucleotides: TGTGCCAGCAGCTCAGGGATTCAAGATACGCAGTATTTT. This gives the protein CASSSGIQDTQYF.

This sequence joins TRBV9 and TRBJ2-7; 10 bases line up with TRBD2. The V and J ends lost 3 bases and 3 bases, in that order; junction bases with no gene match: 6. This CDR3 is 15 amino acids long. Germline values: CDR1 SGDLS, CDR2 YYNGEE. Here the CDR3 DNA reads TGTGCCAGCAGCGCAACCGGGACTAGCGTCTACGAGCAGTACTTC. Encoded protein: CASSATGTSVYEQYF.

The chain uses TRBV2 and TRBJ2-7; 8 bases are a match to TRBD2. The CDR3 loop spans 14 amino acids. The V gene's germline CDR1 is SNHLY and CDR2 FYNNEI. After removal of 8 bases from V and 0 bases from J, the junction contained 6 bases not matched to a gene. CDR3 region: CASQSGGTSYEQYF. The CDR3 DNA follows: TGTGCCAGCCAAAGCGGGGGCACCTCCTACGAGCAGTACTTC.

The chain links TRBV7-9 to TRBJ2-5; D not resolved. This CDR3 is 12 amino acids long. CDR1 SEHNR and CDR2 FQNEAQ come from the germline V gene (reference sequence). V dropped 4 bases and J dropped 5 bases, with 8 bases sitting between them. The CDR3 protein is CASSSARETQYF. The CDR3 region has the DNA TGTGCCAGCAGCTCGGCGAGGGAGACCCAGTACTTC. The variable domain in full, with the rest retrieved from reference TRBV7-9 and TRBJ2-5, is DTGVSQNPRHKITKRGQNVTFRCDPISEHNRLYWYRQTLGQGPEFLTYFQNEAQLEKSRLLSDRFSAERPKGSFSTLEIQRTEQGDSAMYLCASSSARETQYFGPGTRLLVL.

The rearrangement joins TRBV7-2 to TRBJ1-1, with D perhaps matching TRBD1 (6 bases). Germline assignment: CDR1 SGHTA and CDR2 FQGNSA. The CDR3 runs 14 residues. V lost 1 base and J 10 bases, leaving 16 bases between the germline ends. The CDR3 region is CASSLGPSGGRAFF. CDR3 nucleotide sequence: TGTGCCAGCAGCTTAGGCCCCTCTGGGGGGCGAGCTTTCTTT.

The chain is built from TRBV7-3 and TRBJ2-3; TRBD2 aligns across 9 bases. The CDR3 totals 16 residues. The germline CDR1 and CDR2 sequences are SGHTA and FQGTGA. The V segment lost 2 bases and the J segment 1 base; nucleotides outside the gene matches: 4. The CDR3 nucleotides are TGTGCCAGCAGCTTAGTTAGCGGGAGTGGCACAGATACGCAGTATTTT. Its translation: CASSLVSGSGTDTQYF. Full variable domain (rest looked up from reference TRBV7-3 and TRBJ2-3): GAGVSQTPSNKVTEKGKYVELRCDPISGHTALYWYRQSLGQGPEFLIYFQGTGAADDSGLPNDRFFAVRPEGSVSTLKIQRTERGDSAVYLCASSLVSGSGTDTQYFGPGTRLTVL.